The subject of this entry is one T cell receptor (beta chain). V shed 6 bases and J shed 0 bases, with 9 bases lying between them. The germline gives CDR1 LNHDA, CDR2 SQIVND (reference sequence). The CDR3 covers 15 residues. This sample stems from a study of blood T cell repertoires in COVID-19. This table comes from immunoSEQ multiplex PCR, and its TCRdb copy is limited to in-frame clones, with some not included. The repertoire holds some 290,000 clones, with 85% to 90% as singletons. The receptor was derived from a woman aged 25-40 years with COVID-19, enrolled during active disease. Sequenced sample: peripheral blood. V usage is TRBV19 and J usage is TRBJ2-6; the D gene is possibly TRBD1 (5 bases). This CDR3 is CASRTAASGANVLTF. DNA of the CDR3: TGTGCCAGTAGGACAGCTGCCTCTGGGGCCAACGTCCTGACTTTC.